Each of the 30 T cell receptor beta chains below was sequenced from the same sample in a study of OX40 agonist ivuxolimab in advanced cancers. Data came from immunoSEQ multiplex PCR; TCRdb stores just in-frame clones and leaves some out. The sample has about 120,000 clones, 93% seen once. Sequences were derived from CD4+ or CD8+ T cells sorted from blood, sampled in a trial of the OX40 agonist ivuxolimab. These receptors came from an adult with an advanced solid tumor such as melanoma, head and neck, liver or kidney cancer.

The chain carries TRBV27 and TRBJ1-1; TRBD1 aligns across 9 bases. Germline V gene data show CDR1 as MNHEY and CDR2 as SMNVEV (reference sequence). J lost 6 bases, V lost 1 base, and 3 bases had no gene match. This CDR3 spans 14 amino acids. CDR3 nucleotide sequence: TGTGCCAGCAGTTTATATGGACAGGGGTCTGAAGCTTTCTTT. Residues: CASSLYGQGSEAFF.

The rearrangement joins TRBV19 to TRBJ2-1; either TRBD1 or TRBD2 may supply D (6 bases each). V gave up 7 bases and J gave up 8 bases, with 18 bases separating them. The CDR3 totals 14 residues. From germline, CDR1 is LNHDA and CDR2 SQIVND (reference sequence). Here the CDR3 reads CASTRGLHFDEQFF. The CDR3 DNA reads as TGTGCCAGTACCAGGGGACTTCACTTCGATGAGCAGTTCTTC. The complete variable domain, with remaining parts taken from reference TRBV19 and TRBJ2-1, reads DGGITQSPKYLFRKEGQNVTLSCEQNLNHDAMYWYRQDPGQGLRLIYYSQIVNDFQKGDIAEGYSVSREKKESFPLTVTSAQKNPTAFYLCASTRGLHFDEQFFGPGTRLTVL.

For this clone: Sequence at one end of the junction differs from germline and may be a read error. The V call is TRBV6-5, the J call TRBJ2-7; D is unclear. Per the germline V gene, CDR1 is MNHEY and CDR2 is SVGAGI. This CDR3 is built from 10 residues. CDR3 DNA sequence: TGTGCCAGCAGCGCGACCGGAGTTCACTTC. Its translation: CASSATGVHF.

The CDR3 here is CASSQSIVDRGYNEQFF. CDR3 in DNA: TGTGCCAGCAGCCAATCGATTGTGGACAGGGGCTACAATGAGCAGTTCTTC. V and J are TRBV16 and TRBJ2-1; TRBD1 matches at 9 bases. Per germline, CDR1 KGHSY and CDR2 FQNENV. With V trimmed by 0 bases and J by 3 bases, 6 bases remained unmatched. CDR3 length: 17 residues.

The chain carries TRBV19 and TRBJ1-5; the D is unclear. This CDR3 has 14 amino acids. The germline CDR1 and CDR2 sequences are LNHDA and SQIVND (reference sequence). V shed 3 bases and J shed 7 bases, with 13 bases lying between them. CDR3 in amino acids: CASSMRGNYQPQHF. Written as DNA, the CDR3 is TGTGCCAGTAGTATGCGAGGTAACTACCAGCCCCAGCATTTT.

J is TRBJ1-2 and V is TRBV29-1; maybe TRBD1 (5 bases). Trimming stripped 1 base from V and 1 base from J, with 13 bases between. The CDR3 has 15 amino acids. CDR1 SQVTM and CDR2 ANQGSEA come from the germline V gene. CDR3 sequence (DNA): TGCAGCGTTGAAGCCCCCGGGACGTTTAACTATGGCTACACCTTC. Amino acid sequence: CSVEAPGTFNYGYTF.

The rearrangement uses TRBV28 and TRBJ1-5; a possible D gene is TRBD1 (5 bases). CDR1 and CDR2 (germline): MDHEN, SYDVKM. This CDR3 is 11 amino acids long. Trimming took off 5 bases at V and 11 bases at J, with 10 bases between the two ends. CDR3 nucleotides: TGTGCCAGCAGTAAGGGGTTGTCCCAGCATTTT. Its protein is CASSKGLSQHF.

The rearrangement links TRBV14 to TRBJ2-1; 12 positions match TRBD2. Germline CDR1 is SGHDN and CDR2 is FVKESK. CDR3 size: 15 residues. The ends lost 5 bases at V and 12 bases at J; junction bases unmatched: 11. CDR3 sequence reads: CASSSSASGRAAQFF. The CDR3 bases are TGTGCCAGCAGCTCAAGTGCTAGCGGGAGGGCCGCGCAGTTCTTC.

The chain uses TRBV5-4 and TRBJ1-2; TRBD1 might be the D (6 bases). V dropped 4 bases and J dropped 0 bases, with 10 bases sitting between them. Germline V lookup: CDR1 SGHNT, CDR2 YYREEE (reference sequence). The CDR3 runs 14 residues. This CDR3 is CASSPDSTNYGYTF. Written as DNA, the CDR3 is TGTGCCAGCAGCCCGGACAGTACTAACTATGGCTACACCTTC.

DNA of the CDR3: TGTGCCAGCAGTCACCGCCGACCGGGCCCCAGCTCTGGGGCCAACGTCCTGACTTTC. It yields the protein CASSHRRPGPSSGANVLTF. The chain links TRBV27 to TRBJ2-6; D not certain. V was shortened by 5 bases and J by 0 bases, with 20 bases between the two germline ends. Germline assignment: CDR1 MNHEY and CDR2 SMNVEV (reference sequence). CDR3 length: 19 amino acids.

The J gene is TRBJ2-7, the V gene TRBV5-6; 9 bases fit TRBD1. The CDR3 sequence is 15 residues long. Trimming cost V 4 bases and J 3 bases; bases outside gene matches: 8. Germline V gene sequence: CDR1 SGHDT, CDR2 YYEEEE. The CDR3 sequence is CASSRGTGTGYEQYF. The CDR3 DNA sequence: TGTGCCAGCAGCCGCGGGACAGGGACCGGCTACGAGCAGTACTTC.

V and J are TRBV2 and TRBJ2-2, with no clear D. V gave up 4 bases and J gave up 2 bases, with 11 bases separating them. Germline V gene sequence: CDR1 SNHLY, CDR2 FYNNEI. The CDR3 contains 15 residues. CDR3 nucleotides: TGTGCCAGCAGTGCCGGCGGAGTCAACACCGGGGAGCTGTTTTTT. It is translated as CASSAGGVNTGELFF.

This clone occurred a few times. The chain carries TRBV20-1 and TRBJ1-4; D unresolved. Germline V gene lookup returns CDR1 DFQATT and CDR2 SNEGSKA (reference sequence). V gave up 4 bases and J gave up 5 bases, with 5 bases separating them. The CDR3 is made up of 11 amino acids. This chain's CDR3 is CSAIENEKLFF. CDR3 bases: TGCAGTGCTATAGAAAATGAAAAACTGTTTTTT.

This clone was recorded once. The J gene is TRBJ1-1, the V gene TRBV10-3, with D maybe TRBD1 (5 bases). The V end was cut by 4 bases, the J end by 3 bases, with 9 bases between. Germline V gives CDR1 ENHRY, CDR2 SYGVKD. CDR3 length: 13 amino acids. The CDR3, as DNA: TGTGCCATCAGTGCGGCGGGGGACACTGAAGCTTTCTTT. It is translated as CAISAAGDTEAFF.

The chain couples TRBV5-1 to TRBJ1-5; D uncertain. Germline V gene sequence: CDR1 SGHRS, CDR2 YFSETQ. V lost 0 bases and J 0 bases, leaving 7 bases between the germline ends. The CDR3 covers 15 residues. CDR3 loop: CASSLEGYSNQPQHF. The CDR3 DNA reads TGCGCCAGCAGCTTGGAGGGTTATAGCAATCAGCCCCAGCATTTT.

This chain links TRBV19 with TRBJ2-1, with TRBD2 matching over 7 bases. From germline, CDR1 is LNHDA and CDR2 SQIVND (reference sequence). There are 14 residues in the CDR3. The J segment lost 4 bases and the V segment lost 4 bases, leaving 4 bases of the junction unmatched. The CDR3 region is CASSRRERYNEQFF. The CDR3 bases are TGTGCCAGTAGTAGGCGGGAGAGGTACAATGAGCAGTTCTTC.

CDR3 sequence (DNA): TGTGCCAGTAATGGCAGGGGGTTGGGGGAGCTGTTTTTT. As protein: CASNGRGLGELFF. The chain recombines TRBV19 with TRBJ2-2, with 7 bases fitting TRBD1. V lost 7 bases and J lost 8; bases outside the gene matches: 7. The CDR3 is 13 amino acids. Per the germline V gene, CDR1 is LNHDA and CDR2 is SQIVND (reference sequence).

The chain links TRBV15 to TRBJ2-1; 9 positions match TRBD2. This CDR3 has 16 residues. Germline assignment: CDR1 LNHNV and CDR2 YYDKDF (reference sequence). V was pared by 9 bases and J by 0 bases, with 9 bases of the junction left unmatched. CDR3 in amino acids: CATTYDSGSSYNEQFF. The CDR3 DNA reads TGTGCCACGACGTACGATAGCGGGAGCTCCTACAATGAGCAGTTCTTC.

The V gene is TRBV10-3, the J gene TRBJ2-1, with D perhaps matching TRBD2 (7 bases). The germline V and J ends were trimmed by 7 bases and 8 bases, with 15 bases remaining between them. The CDR3 has 13 residues. Germline CDR1 reads ENHRY; CDR2 reads SYGVKD. The CDR3 sequence: CAITRTGGDEQFF. CDR3 nucleotides: TGTGCCATCACCCGGACGGGGGGCGATGAGCAGTTCTTC.

V and J are TRBV5-5 and TRBJ2-6; D call uncertain. From germline, CDR1 is SGHKS and CDR2 YYEKEE (reference sequence). The CDR3 has 16 amino acids. V was pared by 0 bases and J by 0 bases, with 7 bases between. The chain's CDR3 is CASSLVVLSGANVLTF. In DNA, the CDR3 is TGTGCCAGCAGCTTGGTAGTCCTCTCTGGGGCCAACGTCCTGACTTTC. Full variable domain (missing parts from reference TRBV5-5 and TRBJ2-6): DAGVTQSPTHLIKTRGQQVTLRCSPISGHKSVSWYQQVLGQGPQFIFQYYEKEERGRGNFPDRFSARQFPNYSSELNVNALLLGDSALYLCASSLVVLSGANVLTFGAGSRLTVL.

This rearrangement joins TRBV7-2 to TRBJ1-1; tentative D call: TRBD1 (5 bases). This CDR3 comprises 14 residues. Germline V gene sequence: CDR1 SGHTA, CDR2 FQGNSA. The V and J ends lost 4 bases and 2 bases respectively, with 11 bases between them. CDR3 nucleotide sequence: TGTGCCAGCAGCTATTCGCAGGGCAACACTGAAGCTTTCTTT. The encoded protein is CASSYSQGNTEAFF.

This chain uses TRBV9 with TRBJ2-3; 8 bases agree with TRBD2. This CDR3 spans 16 amino acids. V was pared by 4 bases and J by 4 bases, with 11 bases of the junction left unmatched. Germline CDR1 SGDLS, CDR2 YYNGEE. The CDR3 DNA sequence: TGTGCCAGCAGCACCCGGAGCGGGAGTAACGCAGATACGCAGTATTTT. Translated: CASSTRSGSNADTQYF.

Only one count was recorded for this clone. The V call is TRBV7-8, the J call TRBJ1-1, with no clear D. Germline V lookup: CDR1 SGHVS, CDR2 FQNEAQ. The CDR3 extends over 14 amino acids. Between the trimmed V and J ends, which lost 5 bases and 5 bases, there was a span of 15 bases. CDR3 sequence reads: CASSPINVGTEAFF. The DNA of the CDR3 is TGTGCCAGCAGCCCGATAAACGTAGGGACTGAAGCTTTCTTT.

The V gene is TRBV5-1, the J gene TRBJ1-2; 7 bases align to TRBD1. Losses at the gene ends were 3 bases for V and 4 bases for J; bases not matched to a gene: 3. The germline V gene has CDR1 SGHRS and CDR2 YFSETQ. The CDR3 has 13 amino acids. The CDR3 DNA reads TGCGCCAGCAGCTGGGGACAGAGCTATGGCTACACCTTC. Its translation: CASSWGQSYGYTF.

The gene calls are TRBV19 and TRBJ2-2; a weak D match, TRBD1 (5 bases). Trimming took 5 bases from V and 1 from J, leaving 11 bases between them. Germline values: CDR1 LNHDA, CDR2 SQIVND (reference sequence). The CDR3 loop spans 15 amino acids. The CDR3 reads CASSVWQGNTGELFF. The CDR3, as DNA: TGTGCCAGTAGTGTATGGCAGGGGAACACCGGGGAGCTGTTTTTT.

This clone turned up a few times. The J gene is TRBJ2-7, the V gene TRBV7-2; no reliable D call. Germline loops: CDR1 SGHTA, CDR2 FQGNSA. Trimming pared 5 bases from V and 1 base from J, leaving 15 bases between. The length of the CDR3 is 15 residues. The CDR3 is CASSNRGGLSYEQYF. CDR3 DNA sequence: TGTGCCAGCAGCAACAGAGGTGGTTTGTCCTACGAGCAGTACTTC.

The V call is TRBV5-1, the J call TRBJ2-1; D is unclear. Deletions cut 3 bases from V and 12 bases from J, with 25 bases between. The CDR3 has 16 amino acids. CDR1 is SGHRS and CDR2 is YFSETQ in the germline V gene. The CDR3 DNA reads TGCGCCAGCAGCTCCGGACCCTTGGCGCTCCCCTTGGGGCAGTTCTTC. Translation gives CASSSGPLALPLGQFF.

V and J are TRBV9 and TRBJ2-5; perhaps TRBD2 as D (6 bases). The CDR3 has 13 residues. The V end lost 4 bases, the J end lost 4 bases, and 11 bases lay between the germline ends. The germline V gene has CDR1 SGDLS and CDR2 YYNGEE. This chain's CDR3 is CASSTGVAETQYF. In DNA, the CDR3 is TGTGCCAGCAGCACGGGAGTGGCAGAGACCCAGTACTTC.

To note about this clone: One end of the junction does not line up with germline, which may come from a read error. V and J are TRBV28 and TRBJ2-5; the match to TRBD1 covers 8 bases. Germline lookup yields CDR1 MDHEN and CDR2 SYDVKM. The CDR3 is 17 residues long. CDR3 sequence: CASSSRRGARGQVTQYF. The DNA for the CDR3 is TGTGCCAGCAGTTCCCGTAGGGGGGCCAGGGGGCAAGTGACCCAGTACTTC.

A word on this clone: The sample carries other DNA sequences with the same CDR3. This chain joins TRBV20-1 and TRBJ1-3, with unresolved D. This CDR3 has 11 residues. V was shortened by 3 bases and J by 4 bases, with 4 bases between the two germline ends. From germline, CDR1 is DFQATT and CDR2 SNEGSKA (reference sequence). CDR3 DNA: TGCAGTGCTAGTTTCGGAAACACCATATATTTT. It is translated as CSASFGNTIYF.